This entry lists 27 T cell receptor beta chains sequenced from one sample in a study of HIV-infected patients and healthy controls. cDNA was made from approximately 500 ng RNA using alpha and beta constant primers. Each of the alpha and beta chains got its own library through chain-specific third strand synthesis with indices. TCRdb re-analysed the 5' RACE reads in MiXCR, keeping a single row per CDR3 protein. The profile shows 9,500 to 15,000 distinct CDR3 sequences, around 9.3% of them singletons. No cell fractionation was done, so the repertoire covers all unsorted peripheral blood T cells. The sample was blood, taken before antiretroviral therapy. Every receptor here comes from an adult with HIV infection. The donor label of this sample is uncertain.

The chain links TRBV29-1 to TRBJ2-7; D remains unclear. The V and J ends lost 4 bases and 4 bases respectively, with 5 bases between them. The CDR3 has 10 residues. CDR1 and CDR2 from the germline V gene are SQVTM and ANQGSEA. The DNA for the CDR3 is TGCAGCGTTGGGGGATACGAGCAGTACTTC. It is translated as CSVGGYEQYF.

At least ten counts were recorded for this clonotype. The chain joins TRBV29-1 to TRBJ1-1, with 8 bases matching TRBD1. Germline CDR1 is SQVTM and CDR2 is ANQGSEA. The CDR3 is made up of 13 amino acids. The V and J ends lost 0 bases and 3 bases, in that order; junction bases with no gene match: 0. CDR3 sequence (DNA): TGCAGCGTTGAAGAACAGGGGGACACTGAAGCTTTCTTT. This codes for CSVEEQGDTEAFF.

In this sample, this clonotype turned up many times. V usage is TRBV7-9 and J usage is TRBJ2-5; no firm D call. CDR1 and CDR2 (germline): SEHNR, FQNEAQ (reference sequence). Trimming left V 5 bases short and J 4 bases short, with 17 bases between. This CDR3 contains 15 residues. CDR3 region: CASSPLNLVGETQYF. CDR3 coding DNA: TGTGCCAGCAGCCCCCTGAACCTCGTAGGAGAGACCCAGTACTTC.

The table lists this clonotype with a few counts. The CDR3 coding sequence is TGTGCCAGCAGCTTTCCCGTCTCTGGGGCCAACGTCCTGACTTTC. This translates into CASSFPVSGANVLTF. This chain joins TRBV5-6 and TRBJ2-6, with unresolved D. The CDR3 is made up of 15 amino acids. Trimming took 2 bases from V and 0 from J, leaving 6 bases between them. In germline, CDR1 is SGHDT, CDR2 YYEEEE.

This clonotype was detected many times. The chain employs TRBV12-3 or TRBV12-4 and TRBJ2-1; TRBD1 is a possible D gene (7 bases). Trimming left V 5 bases short and J 3 bases short, with 14 bases between. The CDR3 has 15 amino acids. As DNA, the CDR3 is TGTGCCAGCAGTCCAGGGGGACTCTACTACAATGAGCAGTTCTTC. Protein sequence: CASSPGGLYYNEQFF.

This clonotype was observed at least ten times. The V and J genes are TRBV30 and TRBJ1-3; D not certain. This CDR3 has 14 residues. V was shortened by 7 bases and J by 0 bases, with 13 bases between the two germline ends. CDR1 and CDR2 from the germline V gene are GTSNPN and SVGIG (reference sequence). Written as DNA, the CDR3 is TGTGCCTTGCTCAAGACCCACTCTGGAAACACCATATATTTT. Translated: CALLKTHSGNTIYF. Variable domain in full (rest from reference TRBV30 and TRBJ1-3): SQTIHQWPATLVQPVGSPLSLECTVEGTSNPNLYWYRQAAGRGLQLLFYSVGIGQISSEVPQNLSASRPQDRQFILSSKKLLLSDSGFYLCALLKTHSGNTIYFGEGSWLTVV.

This clonotype was detected many times. The genes are TRBV13 and TRBJ1-1; D unclear. Germline CDR1 reads PRHDT; CDR2 reads FYEKMQ (reference sequence). V was clipped by 4 bases and J by 0 bases, with 12 bases between them. The CDR3 runs to 15 residues. The CDR3 nucleotides read TGTGCCAGCAGCTCCGCCTCGTTCTTGAACACTGAAGCTTTCTTT. Its protein is CASSSASFLNTEAFF.

This clonotype was counted ten times or more. V and J are TRBV6-5 and TRBJ1-1, with TRBD1 matching over 9 bases. J gave up 7 bases and V 2 bases, and 5 bases lay outside the gene matches. Germline V gene lookup returns CDR1 MNHEY and CDR2 SVGAGI. The CDR3 has 14 residues. The CDR3 DNA is TGTGCCAGCAGTTACGTACAGGGGGCGGGTGAAGCTTTCTTT. Translated, it gives CASSYVQGAGEAFF.

Note on this clonotype: A much bigger clone sits one base away, suggesting this may be a read error. This chain uses TRBV7-9 with TRBJ1-1; D perhaps matches TRBD1 (6 bases). The CDR3 spans 14 residues. Germline assignment: CDR1 SEHNR and CDR2 FQNEAQ (reference sequence). In DNA form, the CDR3 reads TGTGCCAGCAGCTCCTCAGGGGCGACCACTGAAGCTTCCTTT. Protein: CASSSSGATTEASF. The full variable domain, in which reference TRBV7-9 and TRBJ1-1 provide the parts outside the CDR3, is DTGVSQNPRHKITKRGQNVTFRCDPISEHNRLYWYRQTLGQGPEFLTYFQNEAQLEKSRLLSDRFSAERPKGSFSTLEIQRTEQGDSAMYLCASSSSGATTEASFGQGTRLTVV.

In nucleotides, the CDR3 is TGCGCCAGCAGCCAAGGGACTAGCGGGGGGGCCAACGGGGAGCTGTTTTTT. This translates into CASSQGTSGGANGELFF. This sequence joins TRBV4-3 and TRBJ2-2, with 15 bases identical to TRBD2. Germline V gives CDR1 LGHNA, CDR2 YSLEER. V shed 1 base and J 7 bases; nucleotides not matched to a gene: 4. CDR3 length: 17 amino acids.

In its sample, this clonotype was seen a few times. A junction end diverges from the germline sequence, so it may reflect a read error. This chain links TRBV20-1 with TRBJ2-5, with D tentatively TRBD1 (5 bases). Germline CDR1 is DFQATT and CDR2 is SNEGSKA (reference sequence). The CDR3 has 14 amino acids. CDR3 bases: TGCAGTGCTGGAGATCTTCAGGGTGCTGAGACCCAGTACTTC. Translating gives CSAGDLQGAETQYF.

This clonotype was counted many times. The chain couples TRBV10-2 to TRBJ2-3; 8 nucleotides align to TRBD2. Germline lookup yields CDR1 WSHSY and CDR2 SAAADI. V shed 4 bases and J 4 bases; nucleotides not matched to a gene: 4. There are 14 residues in the CDR3. The CDR3 region has the DNA TGCGCCAGCAGTGCCGGACTAGCAGCAGATACGCAGTATTTT. Residues: CASSAGLAADTQYF.

This clonotype was counted many times. The chain uses TRBV11-3 and TRBJ1-4; 7 bases line up with TRBD1. The CDR3 contains 15 residues. CDR1 is SGHNT, CDR2 YENEEA, per germline. Trimming cost V 5 bases and J 6 bases; bases outside gene matches: 9. The DNA of the CDR3 is TGTGCCAGCAGCACCCGGACAGGATCTCATGAAAAACTGTTTTTT. Translating gives CASSTRTGSHEKLFF.

This clonotype has ten or more counts. The chain joins TRBV29-1 to TRBJ1-4, with 7 bases aligning to TRBD1. Germline-derived CDR1 and CDR2 are SQVTM and ANQGSEA. The J segment lost 8 bases and the V segment lost 1 base, leaving 13 bases of the junction unmatched. There are 16 residues in the CDR3. CDR3 loop: CSVEGPGRGVGEKLFF. In nucleotides, the CDR3 is TGCAGCGTTGAAGGGCCCGGCAGGGGGGTAGGCGAAAAACTGTTTTTT.

This clonotype came up many times. J is TRBJ2-4 and V is TRBV5-6; the D gene could be TRBD1 or TRBD2 (5 bases each). CDR1 and CDR2 from the germline V gene are SGHDT and YYEEEE. Trimming stripped 6 bases from V and 4 bases from J, with 20 bases between. The CDR3 extends over 16 amino acids. This CDR3 is CASTGAGTNMKNIQYF. The CDR3 DNA follows: TGTGCCAGCACCGGGGCCGGGACCAATATGAAAAACATTCAGTACTTC.

In its sample, this clonotype is medium-sized (0.01 to 0.1%). The rearrangement joins TRBV7-3 to TRBJ1-6; no clear D. Germline V gene lookup returns CDR1 SGHTA and CDR2 FQGTGA. V lost 1 base to trimming and J lost 0 bases, with 10 bases between them. This CDR3 is 17 amino acids long. CDR3 in DNA: TGTGCCAGCAGCTTAAGGGCGGCGAGCTCCTATAATTCACCCCTCCACTTT. It encodes CASSLRAASSYNSPLHF.

As DNA, the CDR3 is TGCAGCGTTGAAGAAGGGCTGAACACTGAAGCTTTCTTT. It translates to CSVEEGLNTEAFF. The gene calls are TRBV29-1 and TRBJ1-1; D call uncertain. CDR1 and CDR2 (germline): SQVTM, ANQGSEA. The CDR3 has 13 residues. The V and J ends lost 0 bases and 0 bases respectively, with 5 bases between them.

This clonotype was seen repeatedly, ten times or more. The rearrangement joins TRBV6-1 to TRBJ1-5; D is unclear. CDR3 length: 13 amino acids. Per germline, CDR1 MNHNS and CDR2 SASEGT. Between the trimmed V and J ends, which lost 6 bases and 3 bases, there was a span of 9 bases. The CDR3 spells CASRVSNNQPQHF. The CDR3 DNA reads TGTGCCAGCAGGGTCAGTAACAATCAGCCCCAGCATTTT.

This clonotype was observed many times. The chain combines TRBV2 with TRBJ2-7; the D is unclear. V shed 4 bases and J shed 2 bases, with 9 bases lying between them. The CDR3 has 13 amino acids. Looked up from germline, CDR1 is SNHLY and CDR2 is FYNNEI. CDR3 nucleotides: TGTGCCAGCAGTGCGCCTTTCACCTACGAGCAGTACTTC. It specifies CASSAPFTYEQYF.

Ten or more counts support this clonotype. This chain connects TRBV6-5 to TRBJ2-3; no clear D gene. Trimming left V 2 bases short and J 0 bases short, with 12 bases between. CDR1 and CDR2 (germline): MNHEY, SVGAGI. The CDR3 has 16 amino acids. CDR3 DNA: TGTGCCAGCAGTTACACCCCTGGGTCTAGCACAGATACGCAGTATTTT. Residues: CASSYTPGSSTDTQYF.

This sequence joins TRBV5-1 and TRBJ2-1; D is undetermined. The CDR3 is 16 amino acids. In germline, CDR1 is SGHRS, CDR2 YFSETQ. Trimming pared 4 bases from V and 5 bases from J, leaving 19 bases between. The CDR3 DNA reads TGCGCCAGCAGCCCGGCTCGACCGCCGAAAAACAATGAGCAGTTCTTC. Its protein is CASSPARPPKNNEQFF. Using reference TRBV5-1 and TRBJ2-1 for the parts outside the CDR3, the full variable domain is KAGVTQTPRYLIKTRGQQVTLSCSPISGHRSVSWYQQTPGQGLQFLFEYFSETQRNKGNFPGRFSGRQFSNSRSEMNVSTLELGDSALYLCASSPARPPKNNEQFFGPGTRLTVL.

Many counts were recorded for this clonotype. V is TRBV10-1 and J is TRBJ2-1, with D maybe TRBD2 (6 bases). The germline V gene encodes CDR1 WNHNN and CDR2 SYGVQD (reference sequence). The CDR3 contains 17 residues. With 3 bases removed from V and 4 bases from J, the gap between germline ends came to 19 bases. CDR3 nucleotide sequence: TGCGCCAGCAGTGATGAGTATGGGTTAGCGGAATACAATGAGCAGTTCTTC. Encoded protein: CASSDEYGLAEYNEQFF.

This clonotype has a count of ten or more. The V gene is TRBV7-6, the J gene TRBJ2-3, with 8 bases matching TRBD2. The CDR3 loop spans 17 amino acids. Per the germline V gene, CDR1 is SGHVS and CDR2 is FNYEAQ. J lost 6 bases, V lost 7 bases, and 18 bases had no gene match. CDR3 nucleotide sequence: TGTGCCAGCAAGCTTCCACGGGGAGCGGGGGACATGGATACGCAGTATTTT. Residues: CASKLPRGAGDMDTQYF.

This rearrangement joins TRBV6-1 to TRBJ1-3, with TRBD1 matching 7 bases. V lost 5 bases to trimming and J lost 2 bases; unmatched junction nucleotides: 3. CDR3 length: 14 residues. From germline, CDR1 is MNHNS and CDR2 SASEGT. The CDR3 nucleotides read TGTGCCAGCAGTTCAACAGGGGCTGGAAACACCATATATTTT. Its translation: CASSSTGAGNTIYF.

This clonotype has just a few counts. The rearrangement links TRBV6-5 to TRBJ2-7, with D possibly called TRBD1 or TRBD2 (7 bases each). Germline lookup yields CDR1 MNHEY and CDR2 SVGAGI. The V gene lost 6 bases and the J gene lost 4 bases, with 16 bases spanning the gap. The CDR3 has 14 amino acids. The CDR3 sequence is CASRLGGTAYEQYF. As DNA, the CDR3 is TGTGCCAGCAGACTCGGGGGGACAGCTTACGAGCAGTACTTC.

In this sample, this clonotype turned up many times. The chain joins TRBV7-9 to TRBJ1-5; tentatively, D is TRBD1 (6 bases). CDR3 length: 16 amino acids. Germline loops: CDR1 SEHNR, CDR2 FQNEAQ (reference sequence). With 1 base removed from V and 3 bases from J, the gap between germline ends came to 13 bases. CDR3 sequence reads: CASSLERGTFNQPQHF. In DNA, the CDR3 is TGTGCCAGCAGCTTAGAGAGGGGGACATTCAATCAGCCCCAGCATTTT.

CDR3 DNA: TGTGCCAGCAGCTTGGGGACTAGCTTAACAGATACGCAGTATTTT. Protein: CASSLGTSLTDTQYF. The chain carries TRBV5-6 and TRBJ2-3, with 8 bases fitting TRBD2. This CDR3 is 15 amino acids long. After removal of 0 bases from V and 3 bases from J, the junction contained 3 bases not matched to a gene. Germline CDR1 and CDR2: SGHDT and YYEEEE.